This T cell receptor (beta chain) was recorded in a study of blood T cell repertoires in COVID-19. For the study at large: The origin of the acute and convalescent COVID-19 samples was the United States, Italy and Spain. From T cells, B-cell-depleted T cells, or PBMCs came the material, which was cDNA or gDNA.

Methods used by the authors: Amplification from reference gene primers served as the basis for estimated nucleated cell counts. Sequenced by immunoSEQ multiplex PCR; TCRdb stores in-frame clones only, minus some. That table furnishes V, J and clone size, whereas the DNA furnished D and trimming. The data contain about 120,000 clones, 65% to 90% of them singletons. After removal of 3 bases from V and 1 base from J, the junction contained 0 bases not matched to a gene. This CDR3 comprises 15 residues. Germline V gene sequence: CDR1 KGHDR, CDR2 SFDVKD. The source of this sequence is a man older than 75 with acute or convalescent COVID-19. The sequencing sample was made of peripheral blood. V is TRBV24-1 and J is TRBJ2-2; TRBD1 matches at 8 bases. The CDR3 DNA reads as TGTGCCACCAGTGATACAGGGGGGAACACCGGGGAGCTGTTTTTT. Its translation: CATSDTGGNTGELFF.